These 19 T cell receptor beta chains were sequenced from one sample in a study of blood T cell repertoires in COVID-19. TCRdb's copy holds only in-frame clones and misses some; the assay was immunoSEQ multiplex PCR. The sample lists 300,000 to 350,000 clones, more than 75% seen once, with just under 6.5% in the top ten. Source material: peripheral blood. Receptors originate from a woman between 45 and 60 years old with COVID-19, enrolled during active disease.

The chain's CDR3 is CASSLVALPGPEQFF. The DNA of the CDR3 is TGTGCCAGCAGCTTAGTCGCACTCCCCGGTCCTGAGCAGTTCTTC. The chain combines TRBV7-8 with TRBJ2-1; the D is unclear. This CDR3 comprises 15 residues. With 1 base removed from V and 9 bases from J, the gap between germline ends came to 16 bases. Germline V CDR1 and CDR2: SGHVS, FQNEAQ.

V gene TRBV18 combines with J gene TRBJ2-5; D may be TRBD1 (5 bases). The CDR3 length is 14 residues. Germline V gene lookup returns CDR1 KGHSH and CDR2 LQKENI. The V gene lost 1 base and the J gene lost 5 bases, with 11 bases spanning the gap. The CDR3 spells CASSPRPGLETQYF. The DNA of the CDR3 is TGTGCCAGCTCACCACGTCCAGGGCTGGAGACCCAGTACTTC.

As regards this clone: The junction shows a germline mismatch at one end, possibly a read error. The chain employs TRBV6-1 and TRBJ1-5; D is unresolved. Germline V lookup: CDR1 MNHNS, CDR2 SASEGT. The CDR3 extends over 13 amino acids. CDR3 nucleotide sequence: TGTGTCAGCAGTGAAGAAATGCGGCAGCCCCAGCATTTT. Amino acids: CVSSEEMRQPQHF.

V is TRBV27 and J is TRBJ1-3; 7 bases match TRBD1. CDR1 is MNHEY and CDR2 is SMNVEV in the germline V gene (reference sequence). V trimming: 5 bases; J trimming: 10 bases; junction bases outside the gene matches: 8. This CDR3 contains 13 residues. CDR3 nucleotides: TGTGCCAGCAGTGCCAGACAGGGCCAAACCATATATTTT. This translates into CASSARQGQTIYF.

The chain couples TRBV19 to TRBJ1-2, with D possibly being TRBD1 (5 bases). In germline, CDR1 is LNHDA, CDR2 SQIVND (reference sequence). Trimming took 3 bases from V and 5 from J, leaving 10 bases between them. The CDR3 runs to 13 residues. DNA for the CDR3: TGTGCCAGTAGTATGTTCGACAGATATGGCTACACCTTC. Its protein product is CASSMFDRYGYTF. Full variable domain (rest looked up from reference TRBV19 and TRBJ1-2): DGGITQSPKYLFRKEGQNVTLSCEQNLNHDAMYWYRQDPGQGLRLIYYSQIVNDFQKGDIAEGYSVSREKKESFPLTVTSAQKNPTAFYLCASSMFDRYGYTFGSGTRLTVV.

The chain combines TRBV11-2 with TRBJ1-6; TRBD1 might be the D (5 bases). Trimming took 5 bases from V and 1 from J, leaving 21 bases between them. The length of the CDR3 is 19 residues. Germline CDR1 is SGHAT and CDR2 is FQNNGV. In nucleotides, the CDR3 is TGTGCCAGCAGCCGGAACCGGGGGACCCTCGAGTCCTATAATTCACCCCTCCACTTT. This codes for CASSRNRGTLESYNSPLHF.

The chain uses TRBV9 and TRBJ2-3; D possibly corresponds to TRBD2 (6 bases). The CDR3 runs 18 residues. Germline V gene lookup returns CDR1 SGDLS and CDR2 YYNGEE. V lost 0 bases, J lost 0 bases, and 17 bases lay in between. The CDR3 nucleotides read TGTGCCAGCAGCGTAGACCCAGCGGGCGCCTCTAGCACAGATACGCAGTATTTT. This gives the protein CASSVDPAGASSTDTQYF.

The rearrangement links TRBV30 to TRBJ1-2; tentatively, D is TRBD1 (5 bases). Trimming removed 0 bases at V and 4 bases at J, with 12 bases between. The CDR3 is made up of 14 amino acids. CDR1 GTSNPN and CDR2 SVGIG come from the germline V gene (reference sequence). This chain's CDR3 is CAWSVLGAVYGYTF. For the CDR3, the DNA is TGTGCCTGGAGTGTCCTAGGGGCGGTCTATGGCTACACCTTC.

CDR3 DNA: TGCAGCGCGGACCGGGACAGGGGCACTGAAGCTTTCTTT. Protein product: CSADRDRGTEAFF. V is TRBV29-1 and J is TRBJ1-1; TRBD1 agrees at 10 bases. Trimming took 7 bases from V and 4 from J; bases not matched to a gene: 6. There are 13 residues in the CDR3. Per the germline V gene, CDR1 is SQVTM and CDR2 is ANQGSEA.

The J gene is TRBJ2-1, the V gene TRBV4-2; 8 bases map to TRBD2. V gave up 4 bases and J gave up 3 bases; unmatched junction bases: 11. This CDR3 is built from 17 residues. Germline loops: CDR1 LGHNA, CDR2 YNFKEQ. CDR3 loop: CASSREATSGGYNEQFF. In DNA form, the CDR3 reads TGTGCCAGCAGCCGGGAGGCTACTAGCGGAGGCTACAATGAGCAGTTCTTC.

The gene calls are TRBV19 and TRBJ2-1, with 14 bases fitting TRBD2. The CDR3 totals 16 residues. The V and J ends lost 6 bases and 9 bases, in that order; junction bases with no gene match: 10. Germline CDR1 and CDR2: LNHDA and SQIVND (reference sequence). The CDR3 coding sequence is TGTGCCAGTAGACCCAATCCGGGACTAGCGGGAGTTGAGCAGTTCTTC. It translates to CASRPNPGLAGVEQFF.

The V call is TRBV28, the J call TRBJ2-5, with 11 positions matching TRBD1. This CDR3 spans 16 amino acids. The V segment lost 3 bases and the J segment 1 base; nucleotides outside the gene matches: 4. The V gene's germline CDR1 is MDHEN and CDR2 SYDVKM. The CDR3, as DNA: TGTGCCAGCAGTTTCGCCGGGACAGGGGGCCAAGAGACCCAGTACTTC. Its protein product is CASSFAGTGGQETQYF.

The chain joins TRBV24-1 to TRBJ2-7; D possibly corresponds to TRBD1 (6 bases). Germline V gene sequence: CDR1 KGHDR, CDR2 SFDVKD. The V and J ends lost 5 bases and 6 bases respectively, with 10 bases between them. The CDR3 has 12 amino acids. CDR3 residues: CATSVQGLEQYF. CDR3 sequence (DNA): TGTGCCACCAGTGTACAGGGTCTCGAGCAGTACTTC.

The genes are TRBV19 and TRBJ2-4; D unresolved. The CDR3 runs to 16 residues. Germline assignment: CDR1 LNHDA and CDR2 SQIVND (reference sequence). The germline V and J ends were trimmed by 0 bases and 1 base, with 10 bases remaining between them. The DNA for the CDR3 is TGTGCCAGTAGTATAGAAGGTCGGCGGGCCAAAAACATTCAGTACTTC. Its protein is CASSIEGRRAKNIQYF.

V usage is TRBV15 and J usage is TRBJ1-2; tentative D call: TRBD1 (6 bases). CDR3 length: 16 residues. The V gene lost 3 bases and the J gene lost 8 bases, with 22 bases spanning the gap. Germline loops: CDR1 LNHNV, CDR2 YYDKDF (reference sequence). CDR3: CATSRVGDGTRNGYTF. Written as DNA, the CDR3 is TGTGCCACCAGCAGGGTGGGGGACGGGACACGGAACGGCTACACCTTC.

The gene calls are TRBV2 and TRBJ2-5, with 11 bases that match TRBD2. The V and J ends lost 4 bases and 5 bases, in that order; junction bases with no gene match: 6. This CDR3 spans 15 amino acids. CDR1 and CDR2 from the germline V gene are SNHLY and FYNNEI. The CDR3 region is CASSVQASGRETQYF. The CDR3 nucleotides are TGTGCCAGCAGTGTACAGGCTAGCGGGAGGGAGACCCAGTACTTC. The entire variable domain, with the rest obtained from reference TRBV2 and TRBJ2-5, is as follows: EPEVTQTPSHQVTQMGQEVILRCVPISNHLYFYWYRQILGQKVEFLVSFYNNEISEKSEIFDDQFSVERPDGSNFTLKIRSTKLEDSAMYFCASSVQASGRETQYFGPGTRLLVL.

The chain uses TRBV7-9 and TRBJ1-1; TRBD1 might be the D (6 bases). The germline CDR1 and CDR2 sequences are SEHNR and FQNEAQ (reference sequence). This CDR3 has 15 residues. Deletions cut 5 bases from V and 0 bases from J, with 13 bases between. CDR3 coding DNA: TGTGCCAGCAGCCAAGAGACAGGTTTGAACACTGAAGCTTTCTTT. It encodes CASSQETGLNTEAFF.

This clone was observed many times. This sequence joins TRBV11-2 and TRBJ1-1; 9 bases map to TRBD1. J gave up 6 bases and V 2 bases, and 7 bases lay outside the gene matches. CDR3 size: 15 residues. CDR1 is SGHAT and CDR2 is FQNNGV in the germline V gene. The CDR3 DNA reads TGTGCCAGCAGCTTATACACAGGGGGCGCAGCTGAAGCTTTCTTT. It translates to CASSLYTGGAAEAFF.

This clone has only one observation. The chain combines TRBV10-1 with TRBJ2-7, with D unresolved. CDR1 is WNHNN and CDR2 is SYGVQD in the germline V gene (reference sequence). This CDR3 is 14 amino acids long. Trimming pared 2 bases from V and 0 bases from J, leaving 8 bases between. CDR3 amino acids: CASSETAVSYEQYF. The CDR3 DNA is TGCGCCAGCAGTGAGACGGCGGTCTCCTACGAGCAGTACTTC.